These 14 T cell receptor beta chains came from one sample sequenced in a study of control samples from healthy donors and cancer patients. Method: immunoSEQ multiplex PCR; TCRdb's copy keeps in-frame clones and lacks some. The data contain about 65,000 clones, about nine tenths of them seen just once; the ten biggest clones take up 1.2%. The sequencing input was PBMCs. The receptors stem from a woman in her forties or fifties with colorectal cancer.

This clone has just one count. This rearrangement joins TRBV5-1 to TRBJ2-1; the D call may be TRBD1 or TRBD2 (5 bases each). Germline V gene lookup returns CDR1 SGHRS and CDR2 YFSETQ. CDR3 length: 15 residues. V lost 0 bases and J 10 bases, leaving 17 bases between the germline ends. The CDR3 nucleotides are TGCGCCAGCAGCTTGGCCGCGTACCGGGACCCCGAGCAGTTCTTC. Protein sequence: CASSLAAYRDPEQFF. Supplemented by reference TRBV5-1 and TRBJ2-1, the full variable domain reads KAGVTQTPRYLIKTRGQQVTLSCSPISGHRSVSWYQQTPGQGLQFLFEYFSETQRNKGNFPGRFSGRQFSNSRSEMNVSTLELGDSALYLCASSLAAYRDPEQFFGPGTRLTVL.

This clone was detected once. This CDR3 reads CASSLGGSSYEQYF. The CDR3 region has the DNA TGCGCCAGCAGCTTGGGGGGCAGCTCCTACGAGCAGTACTTC. The chain recombines TRBV5-1 with TRBJ2-7; D might be TRBD1 (5 bases). The CDR3 extends over 14 amino acids. Germline V gene lookup returns CDR1 SGHRS and CDR2 YFSETQ. Trimming stripped 0 bases from V and 0 bases from J, with 7 bases between.

The chain couples TRBV10-3 to TRBJ2-7; 10 bases align to TRBD2. Germline trimming cut 6 bases from V and 2 bases from J; bases unmatched to any gene: 7. Germline V gives CDR1 ENHRY, CDR2 SYGVKD. There are 15 residues in the CDR3. As DNA, the CDR3 is TGTGCCATCAGCCCCGGGACTAGCGCAACCTACGAGCAGTACTTC. Encoded protein: CAISPGTSATYEQYF.

This chain uses TRBV29-1 with TRBJ2-7; D is possibly TRBD1 (5 bases). Trimming stripped 4 bases from V and 1 base from J, with 8 bases between. Germline V gives CDR1 SQVTM, CDR2 ANQGSEA. CDR3 length equals 12 residues. The CDR3 nucleotides read TGCAGCGTTGCCCAGGGTTCCTACGAGCAGTACTTC. It encodes CSVAQGSYEQYF.

V usage is TRBV3-1 (or the pseudogene TRBV3-2) and J usage is TRBJ1-6; D ambiguous. CDR3 length: 13 amino acids. Trimming cost V 4 bases and J 10 bases, with 11 bases left between them. Germline V gene sequence: CDR1 LGHDT, CDR2 YNNKEL (reference sequence). CDR3 sequence reads: CASSPPLGSPLHF. The CDR3, as DNA: TGTGCCAGCAGCCCTCCTCTGGGGTCACCCCTCCACTTT.

The rearrangement links TRBV20-1 to TRBJ2-1; no definite D call. V was cut by 5 bases and J by 7 bases, with 6 bases left in between. The CDR3 runs 10 residues. CDR1 is DFQATT and CDR2 is SNEGSKA in the germline V gene (reference sequence). The CDR3: CSAARNEQFF. The CDR3, as DNA: TGCAGTGCTGCTAGAAATGAGCAGTTCTTC.

The chain carries TRBV4-2 and TRBJ2-2; D gene unclear. CDR1 and CDR2 (germline): LGHNA, YNFKEQ. CDR3 length: 16 residues. The germline V and J ends were trimmed by 1 base and 0 bases, with 9 bases remaining between them. CDR3 bases: TGTGCCAGCAGCCAAGTGGGAACGACGAACACCGGGGAGCTGTTTTTT. Translating gives CASSQVGTTNTGELFF.

In nucleotides, the CDR3 is TGTGCCAGCTCACCAGGGCAGGGGAGCACCGGGGAGCTGTTTTTT. It yields the protein CASSPGQGSTGELFF. This chain joins TRBV18 and TRBJ2-2; tentative D call: TRBD1 (6 bases). The germline CDR1 and CDR2 sequences are KGHSH and LQKENI. This CDR3 region has 15 residues. V was cut by 2 bases and J by 4 bases, with 11 bases left in between.

The genes are TRBV9 and TRBJ1-2; D ambiguous. CDR3 length: 15 amino acids. Trimming removed 2 bases at V and 5 bases at J, with 16 bases between. CDR1 and CDR2 from the germline V gene are SGDLS and YYNGEE. CDR3: CASSVLDPGVYGYTF. The CDR3 nucleotides read TGTGCCAGCAGCGTTTTAGACCCTGGGGTGTATGGCTACACCTTC. The full variable domain, its missing parts supplied by reference TRBV9 and TRBJ1-2, is DSGVTQTPKHLITATGQRVTLRCSPRSGDLSVYWYQQSLDQGLQFLIQYYNGEERAKGNILERFSAQQFPDLHSELNLSSLELGDSALYFCASSVLDPGVYGYTFGSGTRLTVV.

The chain links TRBV28 to TRBJ1-5; D is possibly TRBD1 (6 bases). Trimming left V 8 bases short and J 7 bases short, with 15 bases between. CDR3 size: 13 residues. From germline, CDR1 is MDHEN and CDR2 SYDVKM. The CDR3 region is CASGTGIIQPQHF. CDR3 bases: TGTGCCAGCGGAACAGGGATAATACAGCCCCAGCATTTT.

V usage is TRBV3-1 (or the pseudogene TRBV3-2) and J usage is TRBJ2-7, with 7 bases lining up with TRBD1. This CDR3 comprises 15 residues. Germline CDR1 reads LGHDT; CDR2 reads YNNKEL (reference sequence). The junction had 8 bases not matched to a gene; V was cut back by 4 bases and J by 2 bases. In DNA, the CDR3 is TGTGCCAGCAGCCCCCCACAGGGGAACGCCTACGAGCAGTACTTC. It yields the protein CASSPPQGNAYEQYF.

CDR3 nucleotides: TGTGCCAGCAGCGTAGCACTAGGATACAATGAGCAGTTCTTC. Protein sequence: CASSVALGYNEQFF. This chain connects TRBV9 to TRBJ2-1; D possibly corresponds to TRBD2 (5 bases). The CDR3 is 14 amino acids. V was shortened by 0 bases and J by 4 bases, with 8 bases between the two germline ends. Looked up from germline, CDR1 is SGDLS and CDR2 is YYNGEE.

The CDR3 DNA follows: TGTGCCAGCAGCTTTATTAGCGGACCTAGCACAGATACGCAGTATTTT. The encoded protein is CASSFISGPSTDTQYF. The chain has TRBV7-9 and TRBJ2-3; D is possibly TRBD2 (6 bases). This CDR3 has 16 residues. CDR1 is SEHNR, CDR2 FQNEAQ, per germline (reference sequence). V lost 3 bases, J lost 0 bases, and 13 bases lay in between. Full variable domain (outside the CDR3, taken from reference TRBV7-9 and TRBJ2-3): DTGVSQNPRHKITKRGQNVTFRCDPISEHNRLYWYRQTLGQGPEFLTYFQNEAQLEKSRLLSDRFSAERPKGSFSTLEIQRTEQGDSAMYLCASSFISGPSTDTQYFGPGTRLTVL.

The CDR3 reads CASSIGGFTYGYTF. The DNA for the CDR3 is TGTGCCAGTAGTATCGGGGGGTTTACATATGGCTACACCTTC. The chain is built from TRBV19 and TRBJ1-2; a possible D gene is TRBD1 (5 bases). V was cut by 3 bases and J by 5 bases, with 13 bases left in between. CDR1 LNHDA and CDR2 SQIVND come from the germline V gene (reference sequence). This CDR3 contains 14 residues.